Here is one T cell receptor beta chain with its context. In the original analysis: Estimated nucleated cell counts came from reference gene primer amplification. Sequenced by immunoSEQ multiplex PCR; TCRdb stores in-frame clones only, minus some. The DNA was the basis for D and trimming; V, J and clone size are from that table. The table includes 250,000 to 350,000 clones, more than 85% detected once. The sample comes from a study of blood T cell repertoires in COVID-19. Study details: The United States, Italy and Spain provided the acute and convalescent COVID-19 samples. T cells, B-cell-depleted T cells, or PBMCs supplied cDNA or gDNA.

After removal of 3 bases from V and 3 bases from J, the junction contained 6 bases not matched to a gene. The germline V gene encodes CDR1 MNHGY and CDR2 SVAAGI. The CDR3 runs 15 residues. The sequencing input was peripheral blood. The clonotype was recovered from a man younger than 40 with acute or convalescent COVID-19. The chain recombines TRBV6-9 with TRBJ1-1; TRBD1 agrees at 8 bases. CDR3: CASSYPKTGDTEAFF. The CDR3 nucleotides are TGTGCCAGCAGTTACCCTAAGACAGGGGACACTGAAGCTTTCTTT.